Presented here are 17 T cell receptor beta chains from one specimen sequenced in a study of blood T cell repertoires in COVID-19. Repertoires were generated with immunoSEQ multiplex PCR, while TCRdb's copy carries only in-frame clones and drops some. The table has more than 200,000 clones, around 84% seen once; the top ten hold 1.5% to 2%. Sequencing used PBMCs or T cells enriched from blood (not recorded which). The source is a middle-aged man who had recovered from COVID-19.

This clone has more than one count but fewer than ten. J is TRBJ1-2 and V is TRBV27, with TRBD1 matching over 7 bases. This CDR3 has 13 amino acids. The V gene end was trimmed by 5 bases and the J gene end by 4 bases; junction bases not matched to a gene: 4. Germline loops: CDR1 MNHEY, CDR2 SMNVEV (reference sequence). The CDR3 loop is CASSEGTAYGYTF. CDR3 in DNA: TGTGCCAGCAGTGAAGGGACAGCCTATGGCTACACCTTC.

A note on this clone: The conserved final phenylalanine or tryptophan is absent from the CDR3, which likely points to a read error. Because the CDR3's place on the DNA is in doubt, the DNA is left out and the CDR3 is given as listed by TCRdb. The chain carries TRBV5-1 and TRBJ1-2; TRBD1 is the table's D call, not checked against the DNA. Inclusive of both ends, the CDR3 amounts to 13 amino acids. Germline loops: CDR1 SGHRS, CDR2 YFSETQ. The CDR3 spells CASSLAYCKGFRA.

V gene TRBV3-1 (or the pseudogene TRBV3-2) combines with J gene TRBJ1-4; D is possibly TRBD1 (5 bases). Trimming shortened V by 0 bases and J by 8 bases, and 16 bases separated the two germline ends. This CDR3 spans 16 amino acids. Per germline, CDR1 LGHDT and CDR2 YNNKEL (reference sequence). In nucleotides, the CDR3 is TGTGCCAGCAGCCAAGATCTTGCAGGGCTGAACGAAAAACTGTTTTTT. Translated: CASSQDLAGLNEKLFF.

This sequence joins TRBV4-3 and TRBJ2-2; TRBD2 matches at 16 bases. The length of the CDR3 is 19 residues. From germline, CDR1 is LGHNA and CDR2 YSLEER. V lost 0 bases, J lost 7 bases, and 8 bases stayed unmatched. The CDR3 is CASSQDRGLAGGPFGELFF. In nucleotides, the CDR3 is TGCGCCAGCAGCCAAGATCGGGGACTAGCGGGGGGGCCATTCGGGGAGCTGTTTTTT.

The chain recombines TRBV11-3 with TRBJ2-2; D unresolved. V was trimmed by 5 bases and J by 4 bases, leaving 8 bases between them. This CDR3 region has 13 residues. Germline assignment: CDR1 SGHNT and CDR2 YENEEA. The CDR3 nucleotides are TGTGCCAGCAGCCTCCTCAGCACCGGGGAGCTGTTTTTT. Protein: CASSLLSTGELFF.

The chain couples TRBV5-1 to TRBJ1-4; 9 nucleotides match TRBD1. Germline V CDR1 and CDR2: SGHRS, YFSETQ. V shed 4 bases and J 3 bases; nucleotides not matched to a gene: 7. This CDR3 has 16 residues. CDR3 region: CASSSGQGQANEKLFF. CDR3 bases: TGCGCCAGCAGCAGCGGACAGGGGCAAGCTAATGAAAAACTGTTTTTT.

This chain links TRBV30 with TRBJ1-5, with D maybe TRBD1 (5 bases). In germline, CDR1 is GTSNPN, CDR2 SVGIG (reference sequence). There are 16 residues in the CDR3. The germline V and J ends were trimmed by 1 base and 3 bases, with 16 bases remaining between them. The CDR3 DNA sequence: TGTGCCTGGAGTGCGGACACTTACTGGGCCAATCAGCCCCAGCATTTT. Residues: CAWSADTYWANQPQHF.

The chain combines TRBV3-1 (or the pseudogene TRBV3-2) with TRBJ2-5; 9 bases are shared with TRBD2. The CDR3 contains 16 residues. Unmatched junction bases numbered 9, after V lost 4 bases and J lost 3 bases. The germline V gene has CDR1 LGHDT and CDR2 YNNKEL (reference sequence). In DNA form, the CDR3 reads TGTGCCAGCAGCCCGCGTATAGCGGGGGCCGAAGAGACCCAGTACTTC. Its protein product is CASSPRIAGAEETQYF.

The V call is TRBV9, the J call TRBJ2-3; D is possibly TRBD2 (5 bases). V was pared by 0 bases and J by 1 base, with 18 bases between. Germline CDR1 reads SGDLS; CDR2 reads YYNGEE. This CDR3 region has 18 residues. The CDR3 DNA is TGTGCCAGCAGCGTAGGAGCGGCCAGTACTCTAGGCACAGATACGCAGTATTTT. It specifies CASSVGAASTLGTDTQYF. The full variable domain, in which reference TRBV9 and TRBJ2-3 provide the parts outside the CDR3, is DSGVTQTPKHLITATGQRVTLRCSPRSGDLSVYWYQQSLDQGLQFLIQYYNGEERAKGNILERFSAQQFPDLHSELNLSSLELGDSALYFCASSVGAASTLGTDTQYFGPGTRLTVL.

The chain links TRBV18 to TRBJ1-2, with D tentatively TRBD1 (6 bases). The ends were cut back, 0 bases at V and 7 bases at J, with 9 bases in the middle. CDR1 and CDR2 from the germline V gene are KGHSH and LQKENI. The CDR3 extends over 13 amino acids. CDR3 in amino acids: CASSPPRGGGYTF. CDR3 in DNA: TGTGCCAGCTCACCACCCAGAGGGGGTGGCTACACCTTC.

V and J are TRBV7-2 and TRBJ2-2; 8 nucleotides align to TRBD1. V lost 6 bases to trimming and J lost 2 bases; unmatched junction nucleotides: 5. The CDR3 totals 15 residues. Germline V CDR1 and CDR2: SGHTA, FQGNSA. DNA of the CDR3: TGTGCCAGCAGGATCACAGGGGGAAACACCGGGGAGCTGTTTTTT. Protein sequence: CASRITGGNTGELFF.

The CDR3 loop reads CASSRLVGYEQYF. The DNA of the CDR3 is TGTGCCAGCAGCAGACTAGTGGGGTACGAGCAGTACTTC. The chain links TRBV7-2 to TRBJ2-7; tentative D call: TRBD2 (6 bases). Germline-derived CDR1 and CDR2 are SGHTA and FQGNSA. The CDR3 spans 13 residues. V gave up 5 bases and J gave up 4 bases, with 12 bases separating them.

A remark on this clone: The sample contains more than one DNA sequence encoding this CDR3. The rearrangement joins TRBV12-3 or TRBV12-4 to TRBJ1-6; no reliable D call. Between the trimmed V and J ends, which lost 3 bases and 9 bases, there was a span of 6 bases. The CDR3 loop spans 12 amino acids. CDR3 bases: TGTGCCAGCAGTTTTTCGGGTTCACCCCTCCACTTT. Its translation: CASSFSGSPLHF.

The chain recombines TRBV10-3 with TRBJ1-2, with D possibly matching TRBD1 (6 bases). CDR3 length equals 17 residues. Looked up from germline, CDR1 is ENHRY and CDR2 is SYGVKD. The V end was cut by 5 bases, the J end by 4 bases, with 23 bases between. The CDR3 nucleotides are TGTGCCATCAGTATCAACCTCCGGGACACCCAATTCTATGGCTACACCTTC. It specifies CAISINLRDTQFYGYTF.

The rearrangement uses TRBV29-1 and TRBJ2-7; TRBD1 matches at 7 bases. The ends lost 7 bases at V and 2 bases at J; junction bases unmatched: 8. The CDR3 consists of 13 residues. CDR1 is SQVTM and CDR2 is ANQGSEA in the germline V gene. The CDR3 here is CSAGTASTYEQYF. In DNA, the CDR3 is TGCAGCGCCGGGACAGCTAGTACCTACGAGCAGTACTTC.

The gene calls are TRBV5-4 and TRBJ2-2; D gene uncertain. Trimming left V 6 bases short and J 3 bases short, with 9 bases between. Looked up from germline, CDR1 is SGHNT and CDR2 is YYREEE (reference sequence). The CDR3 is 13 amino acids. The CDR3 DNA is TGTGCCAGCACCCCCCCGGACACCGGGGAGCTGTTTTTT. Translating it yields CASTPPDTGELFF.

The chain carries TRBV4-3 and TRBJ2-7, with D possibly TRBD2 on 5 matching bases. From germline, CDR1 is LGHNA and CDR2 YSLEER. V dropped 4 bases and J dropped 4 bases, with 11 bases sitting between them. The CDR3 spans 13 residues. CDR3 coding DNA: TGCGCCAGCAGCCCCGAGTGGGAGTACGAGCAGTACTTC. Its translation: CASSPEWEYEQYF.